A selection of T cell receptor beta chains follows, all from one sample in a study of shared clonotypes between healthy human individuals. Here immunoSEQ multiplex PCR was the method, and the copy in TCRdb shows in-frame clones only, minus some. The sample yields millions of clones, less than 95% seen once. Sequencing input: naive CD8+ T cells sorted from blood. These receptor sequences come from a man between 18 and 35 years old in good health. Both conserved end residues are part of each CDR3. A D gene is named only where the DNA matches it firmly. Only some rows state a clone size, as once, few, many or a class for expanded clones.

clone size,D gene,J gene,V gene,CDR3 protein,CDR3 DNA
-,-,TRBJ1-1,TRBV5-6,CASSFWRSVEAFF,TGTGCCAGCAGCTTTTGGAGATCCGTGGAAGCTTTCTTT
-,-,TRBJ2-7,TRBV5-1,CASSTIGGYEQYF,TGCGCCAGCAGCACCATTGGCGGCTACGAGCAGTACTTC
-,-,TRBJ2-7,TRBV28,CASSAGDYEQYF,TGTGCCAGCAGTGCTGGGGACTACGAGCAGTACTTC
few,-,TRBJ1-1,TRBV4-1,CASSQEGSFTEAFF,TGCGCCAGCAGCCAAGAAGGGAGTTTCACTGAAGCTTTCTTT
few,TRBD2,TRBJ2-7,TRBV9,CASSVGGGTYEQYF,TGTGCCAGCAGCGTAGGGGGAGGGACCTACGAGCAGTACTTC
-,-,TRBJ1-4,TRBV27,CASSLSAGGEKLFF,TGTGCCAGCAGTTTATCAGCGGGAGGTGAAAAACTGTTTTTT
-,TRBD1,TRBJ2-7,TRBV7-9,CASRGGQGGTYEQYF,TGTGCCAGCAGAGGTGGACAGGGTGGGACCTACGAGCAGTACTTC
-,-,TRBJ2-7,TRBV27,CASSGDYEQYF,TGTGCCAGCAGTGGGGACTACGAGCAGTACTTC
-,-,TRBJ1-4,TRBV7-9,CASSLVGTTDEKLFF,TGTGCCAGCAGCTTAGTTGGGACTACGGACGAAAAACTGTTTTTT
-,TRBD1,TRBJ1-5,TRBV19,CASTAGQNSNQPQHF,TGTGCCAGTACAGCGGGACAGAATAGCAATCAGCCCCAGCATTTT
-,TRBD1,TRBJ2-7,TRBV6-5,CASRPLRQGSYEQYF,TGTGCCAGCAGACCCCTTCGACAGGGATCCTACGAGCAGTACTTC
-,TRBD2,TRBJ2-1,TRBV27,CASSFSTSGSNEQFF,TGTGCCAGCAGTTTTTCGACTAGCGGGAGCAATGAGCAGTTCTTC
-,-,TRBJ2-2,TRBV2,CASIRTDTNTGELFF,TGTGCCAGCATTAGGACAGATACGAACACCGGGGAGCTGTTTTTT
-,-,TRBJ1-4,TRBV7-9,CASSQTGFRDNEKLFF,TGTGCCAGCAGCCAGACAGGTTTTAGGGATAATGAAAAACTGTTTTTT
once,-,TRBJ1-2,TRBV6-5,CASRQTGIYGYTF,TGTGCCAGCAGGCAAACAGGGATCTATGGCTACACCTTC
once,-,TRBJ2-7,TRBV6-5,CASSYNVGSYEQYF,TGTGCCAGCAGTTATAATGTTGGCTCCTACGAGCAGTACTTC
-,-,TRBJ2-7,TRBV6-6,CASSYGHSPYEQYF,TGTGCCAGCAGTTACGGGCACTCCCCTTACGAGCAGTACTTC
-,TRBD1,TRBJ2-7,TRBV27,CASKQLVQGGYEQYF,TGTGCCAGCAAACAATTGGTACAGGGGGGTTACGAGCAGTACTTC
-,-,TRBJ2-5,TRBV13,CASSSGANTETQYF,TGTGCCAGCAGCTCGGGCGCCAACACGGAGACCCAGTACTTC
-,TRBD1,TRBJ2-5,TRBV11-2,CASRGDREETQYF,TGTGCCAGCAGGGGAGACAGGGAGGAGACCCAGTACTTC
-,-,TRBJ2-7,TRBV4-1,CASSQSESYEQYF,TGCGCCAGCAGCCAAAGCGAGAGTTACGAGCAGTACTTC
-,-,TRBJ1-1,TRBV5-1,CASSLGAMGSTEAFF,TGCGCCAGCAGCTTGGGGGCCATGGGTAGCACTGAAGCTTTCTTT
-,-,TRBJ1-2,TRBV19,CASREAWRDGYTF,TGTGCCAGTAGGGAGGCCTGGCGAGATGGCTACACCTTC
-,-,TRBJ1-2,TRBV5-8,CASSSPKQGNYGYTF,TGTGCCAGCAGCTCCCCTAAACAAGGAAACTATGGCTACACCTTC
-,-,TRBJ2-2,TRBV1,CTSSQDRSPGPGELFF,TGCACCAGCAGCCAAGATAGGAGTCCGGGCCCCGGGGAGCTGTTTTTT
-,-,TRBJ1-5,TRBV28,CASSFPTVSDQPQHF,TGTGCCAGCAGTTTCCCGACAGTATCCGATCAGCCCCAGCATTTT
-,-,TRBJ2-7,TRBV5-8,CASSLQGSYEQYF,TGTGCCAGCAGTCTACAGGGCTCCTACGAGCAGTACTTC
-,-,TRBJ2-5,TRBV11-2,CASSFRTAQETQYF,TGTGCCAGCAGCTTCAGGACAGCACAAGAGACCCAGTACTTC
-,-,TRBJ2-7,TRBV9,CASSPLGEQYF,TGTGCCAGCAGCCCCCTCGGCGAGCAGTACTTC
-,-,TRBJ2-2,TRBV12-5,CAWEARPTGELFF,TGTGCCTGGGAAGCGAGACCGACCGGGGAGCTGTTTTTT